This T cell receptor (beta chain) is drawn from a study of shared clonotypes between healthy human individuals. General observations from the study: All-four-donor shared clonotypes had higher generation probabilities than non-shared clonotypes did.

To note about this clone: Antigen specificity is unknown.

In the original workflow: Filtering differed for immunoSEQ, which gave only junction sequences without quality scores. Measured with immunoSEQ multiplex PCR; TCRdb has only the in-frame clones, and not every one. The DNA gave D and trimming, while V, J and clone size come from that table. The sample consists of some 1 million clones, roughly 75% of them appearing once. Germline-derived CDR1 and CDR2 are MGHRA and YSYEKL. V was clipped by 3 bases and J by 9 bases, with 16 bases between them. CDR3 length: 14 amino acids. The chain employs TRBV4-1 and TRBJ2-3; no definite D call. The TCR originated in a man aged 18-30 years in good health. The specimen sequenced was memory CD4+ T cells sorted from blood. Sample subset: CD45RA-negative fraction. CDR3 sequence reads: CASSQVDRLGTQYF. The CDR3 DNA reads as TGCGCCAGCAGCCAGGTAGATCGGCTTGGCACGCAGTATTTT.